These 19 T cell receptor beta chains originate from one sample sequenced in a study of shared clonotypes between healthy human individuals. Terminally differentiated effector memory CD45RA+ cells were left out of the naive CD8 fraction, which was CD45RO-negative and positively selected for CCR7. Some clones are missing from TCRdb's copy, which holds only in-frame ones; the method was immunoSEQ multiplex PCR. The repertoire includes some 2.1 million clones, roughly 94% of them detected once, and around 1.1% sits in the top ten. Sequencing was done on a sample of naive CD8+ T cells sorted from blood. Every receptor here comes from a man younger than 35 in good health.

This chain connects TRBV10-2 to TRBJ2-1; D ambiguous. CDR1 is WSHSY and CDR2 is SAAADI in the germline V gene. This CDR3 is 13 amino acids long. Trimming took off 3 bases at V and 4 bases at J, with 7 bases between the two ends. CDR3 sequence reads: CASSDQIYNEQFF. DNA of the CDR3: TGCGCCAGCAGTGACCAGATTTACAATGAGCAGTTCTTC.

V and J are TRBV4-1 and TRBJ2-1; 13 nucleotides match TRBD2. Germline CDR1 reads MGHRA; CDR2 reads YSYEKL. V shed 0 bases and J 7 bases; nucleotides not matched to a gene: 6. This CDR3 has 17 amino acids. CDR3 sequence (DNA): TGCGCCAGCAGCCAAGATACTAGCGGGAGGGCCAGGAATGAGCAGTTCTTC. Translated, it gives CASSQDTSGRARNEQFF.

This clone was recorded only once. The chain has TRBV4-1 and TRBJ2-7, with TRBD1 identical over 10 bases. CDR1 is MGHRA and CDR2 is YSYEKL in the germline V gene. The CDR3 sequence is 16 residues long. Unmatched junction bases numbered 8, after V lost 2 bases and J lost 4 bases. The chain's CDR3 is CASSQREGQGNYEQYF. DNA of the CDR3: TGCGCCAGCAGCCAACGGGAGGGACAGGGGAATTACGAGCAGTACTTC.

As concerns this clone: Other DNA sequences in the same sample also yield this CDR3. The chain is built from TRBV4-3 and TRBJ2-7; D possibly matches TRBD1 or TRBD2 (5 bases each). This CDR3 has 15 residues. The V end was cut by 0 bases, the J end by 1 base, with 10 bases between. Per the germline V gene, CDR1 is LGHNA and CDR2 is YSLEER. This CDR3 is CASSQDRDRSYEQYF. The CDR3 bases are TGCGCCAGCAGCCAAGATAGGGACCGTTCCTACGAGCAGTACTTC.

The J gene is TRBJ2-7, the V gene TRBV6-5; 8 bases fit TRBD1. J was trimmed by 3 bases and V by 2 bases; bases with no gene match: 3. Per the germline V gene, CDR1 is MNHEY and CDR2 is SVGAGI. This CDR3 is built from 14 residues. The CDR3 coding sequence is TGTGCCAGCAGTTACGAAACAGGGGGCTACGAGCAGTACTTC. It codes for CASSYETGGYEQYF.

DNA of the CDR3: TGTGCCAGCTCGGCCGGTGACAGTCGACATCAGCCCCAGCATTTT. It translates to CASSAGDSRHQPQHF. The V and J genes are TRBV11-2 and TRBJ1-5, with D perhaps matching TRBD1 (5 bases). Germline loops: CDR1 SGHAT, CDR2 FQNNGV. V lost 8 bases to trimming and J lost 5 bases, with 19 bases between them. CDR3 size: 15 residues.

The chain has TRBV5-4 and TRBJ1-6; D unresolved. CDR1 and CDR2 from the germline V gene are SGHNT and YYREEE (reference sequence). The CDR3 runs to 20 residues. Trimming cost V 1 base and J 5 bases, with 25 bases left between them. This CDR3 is CASSLISEVGINEDNSPLHF. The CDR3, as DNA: TGTGCCAGCAGCTTGATCAGCGAGGTGGGCATCAACGAGGATAATTCACCCCTCCACTTT. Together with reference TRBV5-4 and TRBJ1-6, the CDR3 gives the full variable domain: ETGVTQSPTHLIKTRGQQVTLRCSSQSGHNTVSWYQQALGQGPQFIFQYYREEENGRGNFPPRFSGLQFPNYSSELNVNALELDDSALYLCASSLISEVGINEDNSPLHFGNGTRLTVT.

CDR3 in DNA: TGTGCCAGCAGCTCCCAGGCCAGGGAAAACTATGGCTACACCTTC. Translation: CASSSQARENYGYTF. The genes are TRBV13 and TRBJ1-2; tentatively, D is TRBD1 (5 bases). The CDR3 is made up of 15 amino acids. Germline V gene sequence: CDR1 PRHDT, CDR2 FYEKMQ (reference sequence). Trimming pared 4 bases from V and 2 bases from J, leaving 14 bases between.

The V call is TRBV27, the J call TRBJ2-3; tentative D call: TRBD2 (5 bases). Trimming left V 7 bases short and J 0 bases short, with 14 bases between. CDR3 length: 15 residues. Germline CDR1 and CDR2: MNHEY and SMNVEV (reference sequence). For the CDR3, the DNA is TGTGCCAGCATTGAGGGCCAGCCCAGCACAGATACGCAGTATTTT. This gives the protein CASIEGQPSTDTQYF.

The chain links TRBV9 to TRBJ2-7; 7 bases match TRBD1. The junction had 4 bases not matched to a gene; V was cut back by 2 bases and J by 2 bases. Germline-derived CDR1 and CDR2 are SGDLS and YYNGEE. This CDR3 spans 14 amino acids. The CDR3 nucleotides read TGTGCCAGCAGCGTGAAGGGGACAGCCTACGAGCAGTACTTC. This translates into CASSVKGTAYEQYF.

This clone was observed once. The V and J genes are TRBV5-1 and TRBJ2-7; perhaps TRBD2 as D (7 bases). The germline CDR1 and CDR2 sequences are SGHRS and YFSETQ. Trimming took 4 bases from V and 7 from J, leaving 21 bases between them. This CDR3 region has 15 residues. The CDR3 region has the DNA TGCGCCAGCAGCACCGGGGGGACATCGTATGGGGAGCAGTACTTC. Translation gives CASSTGGTSYGEQYF.

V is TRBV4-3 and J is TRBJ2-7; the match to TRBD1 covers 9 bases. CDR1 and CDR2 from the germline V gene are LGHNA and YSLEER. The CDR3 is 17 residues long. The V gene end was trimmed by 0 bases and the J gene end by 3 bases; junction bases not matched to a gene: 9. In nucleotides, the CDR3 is TGCGCCAGCAGCCAAGATCAGGGGCGGACAGGGGACTACGAGCAGTACTTC. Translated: CASSQDQGRTGDYEQYF.

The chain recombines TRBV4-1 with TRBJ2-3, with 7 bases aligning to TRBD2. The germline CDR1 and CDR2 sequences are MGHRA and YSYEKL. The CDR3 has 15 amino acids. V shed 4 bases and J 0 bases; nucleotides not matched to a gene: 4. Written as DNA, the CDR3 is TGCGCCAGCAGCCTTCGGGAGGCTAGCACAGATACGCAGTATTTT. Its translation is CASSLREASTDTQYF.

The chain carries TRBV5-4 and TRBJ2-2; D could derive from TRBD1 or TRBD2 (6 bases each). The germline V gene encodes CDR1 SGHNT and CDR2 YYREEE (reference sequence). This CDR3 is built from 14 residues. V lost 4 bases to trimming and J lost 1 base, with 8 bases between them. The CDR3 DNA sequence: TGTGCCAGCAGCGCGGGACAGAACACCGGGGAGCTGTTTTTT. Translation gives CASSAGQNTGELFF.

The CDR3 DNA reads as TGTGCCAGCAATTTGGGGACAGGCTCCTACAATGAGCAGTTCTTC. This encodes CASNLGTGSYNEQFF. The V and J genes are TRBV6-1 and TRBJ2-1; 8 bases are shared with TRBD1. In germline, CDR1 is MNHNS, CDR2 SASEGT. This CDR3 is built from 15 residues. V gave up 7 bases and J gave up 0 bases; unmatched junction bases: 5.

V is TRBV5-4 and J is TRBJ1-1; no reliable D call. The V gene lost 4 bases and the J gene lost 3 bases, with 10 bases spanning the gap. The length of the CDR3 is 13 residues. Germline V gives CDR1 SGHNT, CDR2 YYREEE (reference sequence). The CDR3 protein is CASSAVPDTEAFF. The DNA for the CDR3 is TGTGCCAGCAGCGCGGTGCCCGACACTGAAGCTTTCTTT.

As DNA, the CDR3 is TGCGCCAGCAGCAAGGGGACAGGCGTCTACAATGAGCAGTTCTTC. Its translation: CASSKGTGVYNEQFF. The chain carries TRBV10-1 and TRBJ2-1; TRBD1 matches at 8 bases. CDR3 length equals 15 residues. Unmatched junction bases numbered 7, after V lost 6 bases and J lost 3 bases. In germline, CDR1 is WNHNN, CDR2 SYGVQD (reference sequence).

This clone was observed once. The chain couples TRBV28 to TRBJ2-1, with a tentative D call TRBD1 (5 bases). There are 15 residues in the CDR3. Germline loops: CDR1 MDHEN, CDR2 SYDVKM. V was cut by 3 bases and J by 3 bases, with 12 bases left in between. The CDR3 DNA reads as TGTGCCAGCAGTTTTACAGGTTCTTACTACAATGAGCAGTTCTTC. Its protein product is CASSFTGSYYNEQFF. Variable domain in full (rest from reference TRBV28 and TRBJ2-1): DVKVTQSSRYLVKRTGEKVFLECVQDMDHENMFWYRQDPGLGLRLIYFSYDVKMKEKGDIPEGYSVSREKKERFSLILESASTNQTSMYLCASSFTGSYYNEQFFGPGTRLTVL.

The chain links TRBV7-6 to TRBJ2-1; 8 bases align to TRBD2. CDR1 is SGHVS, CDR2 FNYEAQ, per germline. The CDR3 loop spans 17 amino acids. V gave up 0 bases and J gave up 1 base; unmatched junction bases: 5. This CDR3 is CASSLAEAGGSYNEQFF. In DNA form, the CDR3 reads TGTGCCAGCAGCTTAGCGGAGGCGGGAGGTTCCTACAATGAGCAGTTCTTC.